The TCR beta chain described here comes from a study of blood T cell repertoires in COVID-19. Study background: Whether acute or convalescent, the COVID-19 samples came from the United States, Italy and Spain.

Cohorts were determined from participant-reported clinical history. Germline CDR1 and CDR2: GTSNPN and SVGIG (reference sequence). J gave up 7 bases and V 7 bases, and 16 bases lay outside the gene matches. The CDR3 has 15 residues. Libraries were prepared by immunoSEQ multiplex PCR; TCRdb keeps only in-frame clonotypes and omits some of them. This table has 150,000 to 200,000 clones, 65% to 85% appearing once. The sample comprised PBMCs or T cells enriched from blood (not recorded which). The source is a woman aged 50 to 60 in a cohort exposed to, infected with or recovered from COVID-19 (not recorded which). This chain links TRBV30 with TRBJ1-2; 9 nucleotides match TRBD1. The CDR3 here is CAFENRDRDDGGYTF. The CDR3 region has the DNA TGTGCCTTTGAGAATAGGGACAGGGATGACGGTGGCTACACCTTC. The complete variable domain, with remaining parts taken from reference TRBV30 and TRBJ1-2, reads SQTIHQWPATLVQPVGSPLSLECTVEGTSNPNLYWYRQAAGRGLQLLFYSVGIGQISSEVPQNLSASRPQDRQFILSSKKLLLSDSGFYLCAFENRDRDDGGYTFGSGTRLTVV.